Shown below are 4 T cell receptor beta chains from a single sample sequenced in a study of T cells in Graves' hyperthyroidism and ophthalmopathy (dated by TCRdb to the late 2010s). The library was made by multiplex PCR. Data came from an Illumina HiSeq 2000. The TCR beta CDR3 regions were amplified from the RNA transcripts. The TCR CDR3 was subjected to a first round of RT-PCR using the HTBI primer set and the Qiagen OneStep RT-PCR kit. TCRdb redid the processing of the public reads, applying fastp at Q25 and MiXCR, and retained in-frame beta chains. Every entry covers one CDR3 protein and lists the most common genes and DNA from its rows. The sample profile shows 550,000 to 850,000 distinct CDR3 sequences; about 19% of them were found once. The ten largest account for approximately 15% of the sample. Sequencing input: blood. All receptors come from a woman aged 50 to 65 with Graves' hyperthyroidism that later progressed to Graves' ophthalmopathy.

The gene calls are TRBV6-5 and TRBJ1-2; possible D gene TRBD1, 6 bases. This CDR3 has 15 amino acids. Per the germline V gene, CDR1 is MNHEY and CDR2 is SVGAGI. V lost 2 bases to trimming and J lost 4 bases, with 14 bases between them. The chain's CDR3 is CASSYGGRDPYGYTF. For the CDR3, the DNA is TGTGCCAGCAGTTACGGGGGCCGGGACCCCTATGGCTACACCTTC.

This chain joins TRBV6-5 and TRBJ1-2, with D possibly matching TRBD1 (5 bases). The germline V and J ends were trimmed by 0 bases and 6 bases, with 11 bases remaining between them. The length of the CDR3 is 14 residues. Germline CDR1 and CDR2: MNHEY and SVGAGI. As DNA, the CDR3 is TGTGCCAGCAGTTACTCGCGGGGGACCCATGGCTACACCTTC. As protein: CASSYSRGTHGYTF.

Of note for this clonotype: Just one base apart from a much larger clone, this may be a read error. The chain carries TRBV10-2 and TRBJ2-5; D gene ambiguous. Trimming took off 4 bases at V and 1 base at J, with 7 bases between the two ends. CDR1 WSHSY and CDR2 SAAADI come from the germline V gene. This CDR3 has 13 residues. The CDR3 spells CASSAAVQETQYF. CDR3 DNA sequence: TGCGCCAGCAGTGCGGCGGTCCAAGAGACCCAGTACTTC.

The table lists this clonotype with a few counts. The gene calls are TRBV20-1 and TRBJ1-6; TRBD1 matches 7 bases. The CDR3 sequence is 13 residues long. Germline values: CDR1 DFQATT, CDR2 SNEGSKA (reference sequence). J lost 6 bases, V lost 4 bases, and 3 bases had no gene match. CDR3 nucleotide sequence: TGCAGTGCTAATCACAGGGGTAATTCACCCCTCCACTTT. Translated: CSANHRGNSPLHF.